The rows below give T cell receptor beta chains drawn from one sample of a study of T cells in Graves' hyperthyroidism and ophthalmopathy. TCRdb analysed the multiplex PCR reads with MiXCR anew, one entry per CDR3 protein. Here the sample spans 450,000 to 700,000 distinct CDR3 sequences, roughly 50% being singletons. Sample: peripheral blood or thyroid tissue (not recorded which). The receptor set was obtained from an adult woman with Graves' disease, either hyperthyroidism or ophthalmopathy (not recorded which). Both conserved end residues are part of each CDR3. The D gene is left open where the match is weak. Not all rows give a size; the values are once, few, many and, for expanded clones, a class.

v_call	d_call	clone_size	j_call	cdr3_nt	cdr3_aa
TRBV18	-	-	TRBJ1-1	TGTGCCAGCTCACCGTCGGCGGAAGGGCCGAACACTGAAGCTTTCTTT	CASSPSAEGPNTEAFF
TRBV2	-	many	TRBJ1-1	TGTGCCAGCAGTGTCTCGGGTGAAGCTTTCTTT	CASSVSGEAFF
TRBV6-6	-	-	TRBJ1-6	TGTGCCAGCAGTTACAACAGCGACTCACCCCTCCACTTT	CASSYNSDSPLHF
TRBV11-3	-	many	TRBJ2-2	TGTGCCAGCAGCTTAGCCGCCACGGGGGACACCGGGGAGCTGTTTTTT	CASSLAATGDTGELFF
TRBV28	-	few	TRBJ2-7	TGTGCCAGCAGTCCGCGAACATTCATAGGGAACGAGCAGTACTTC	CASSPRTFIGNEQYF
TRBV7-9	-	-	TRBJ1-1	TGTGCCAGCACCCCCCTAGGCCAGAGGACTGAAGCTTTCTTT	CASTPLGQRTEAFF
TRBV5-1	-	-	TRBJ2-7	TGCGCCAGCAGCTTGGAGGCGAACGAGCAGTACTTC	CASSLEANEQYF
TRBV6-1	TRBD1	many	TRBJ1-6	TGTGCCAGCACTGGGGACAGGGATAATTCACCCCTCCACTTT	CASTGDRDNSPLHF
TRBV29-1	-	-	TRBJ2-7	TGCAGCTCAGGACAAGGGACCGACGAGCAGTACTTC	CSSGQGTDEQYF
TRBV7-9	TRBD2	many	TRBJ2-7	TGTGCCAGCGGGACTAGCGGGGGCCTACGAAGGCAGTACTTC	CASGTSGGLRRQYF
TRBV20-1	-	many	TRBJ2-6	TGCAGTGCTAGCGGGGTAACTGGGGCCAACGTCCTGACTTTC	CSASGVTGANVLTF
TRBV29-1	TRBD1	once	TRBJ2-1	TGCAGCGTTGAAACCGGGTCAGGGGGCGCGGGGGAGCAGTTCTTC	CSVETGSGGAGEQFF
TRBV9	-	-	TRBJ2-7	TGTGCCAGCAGCCTCGAGCCGCCCCCATTTTCCTACGAGCTGTACTTC	CASSLEPPPFSYELYF
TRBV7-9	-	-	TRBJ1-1	TGTGCCAGCAGCCCCCGGCCCCAGGAGGTGAACACTGAAGCTTTCTTT	CASSPRPQEVNTEAFF
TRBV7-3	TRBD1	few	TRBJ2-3	TGTGCCAGCAGCCACGGGGACAGGTTGAATACGCAGTATTTT	CASSHGDRLNTQYF
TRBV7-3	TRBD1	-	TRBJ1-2	TGTGCCAGCAGCCCGGGCGGGACAGAACTTCCCTATGGCTACACCTTC	CASSPGGTELPYGYTF
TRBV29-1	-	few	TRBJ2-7	TGCAGCGTTACCCAGACAGACCTGGACTACGAGCAGTACTTC	CSVTQTDLDYEQYF
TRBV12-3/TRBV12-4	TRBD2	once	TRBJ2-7	TGTGCCAGCAGTTTCGAACGGACTAGCGGGTCCTACGAGCAGTACTTC	CASSFERTSGSYEQYF
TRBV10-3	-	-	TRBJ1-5	TGTGCCATCAGTGAGGAGGGCCAGCCCCAGCATTTT	CAISEEGQPQHF
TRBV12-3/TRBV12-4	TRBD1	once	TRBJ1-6	TGTGCCAGCAGTTGGCCGGGACAGCAAGCTAATTCACCCCTCCACTTT	CASSWPGQQANSPLHF
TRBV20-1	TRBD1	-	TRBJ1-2	TGCAGTGCCCGGGACAGGGGGCTTGGCTACACCTTC	CSARDRGLGYTF
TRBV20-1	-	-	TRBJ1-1	TGCAGTGCTAGAGATCCGGCGGGTCTTCGCACTGAAGCTTTCTTT	CSARDPAGLRTEAFF
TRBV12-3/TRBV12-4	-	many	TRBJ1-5	TGTGCCAGCAGTTTATCCCTGACAGCGCCGGAGCATTTT	CASSLSLTAPEHF
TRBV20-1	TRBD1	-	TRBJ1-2	TGCAGTGCGTGGGACAGGGGAGGCAGCTACACCTTC	CSAWDRGGSYTF
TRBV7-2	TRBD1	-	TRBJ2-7	TGTGCCAGCAGGCCAGTAGGCGGACAGGGATTCTACGAGCAGTACTTC	CASRPVGGQGFYEQYF
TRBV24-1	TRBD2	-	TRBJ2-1	TGTGCCACCAGTCGGACTAGCGACTACAATGAGCAGTTCTTC	CATSRTSDYNEQFF
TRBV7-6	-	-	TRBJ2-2	TGTGCCAGCAGCTTCAGGAGGATAAACACCGGGGAGCTGTTTTTT	CASSFRRINTGELFF
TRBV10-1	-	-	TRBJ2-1	TGCGCCAGCAGTGGGGGGACTGGAGCCTACAATGAGCAGTTCTTC	CASSGGTGAYNEQFF
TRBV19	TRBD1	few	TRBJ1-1	TGTGCCAGTAGTATGGACAGGGCGAACACTGAAGCTTTCTTT	CASSMDRANTEAFF
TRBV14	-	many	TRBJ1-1	TGTGCCAGCAGCCATTCAGGGTTGAACACTGAAGCTTTCTTT	CASSHSGLNTEAFF
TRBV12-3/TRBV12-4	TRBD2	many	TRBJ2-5	TGTGCCAGCAGTGCAGCTAGCGGTCCAGAGACCCAGTACTTC	CASSAASGPETQYF
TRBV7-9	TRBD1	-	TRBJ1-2	TGTGCCAGCAGTTACGGGACAGGGCCGACGGATGGCTACACCTTC	CASSYGTGPTDGYTF
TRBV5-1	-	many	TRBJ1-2	TGCGCCAGCAGCTTGGACCTTTGGGGGTCCGAGGATGGCTACACCTTC	CASSLDLWGSEDGYTF
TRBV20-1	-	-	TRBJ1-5	TGCAGTGCTGGGGTGGGAGGGCCCAATCAGCCCCAGCATTTT	CSAGVGGPNQPQHF
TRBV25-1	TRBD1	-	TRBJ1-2	TGTGCCAGCGTTGAAGGGGACAGCGAAAGATATGGCTACACCTTC	CASVEGDSERYGYTF
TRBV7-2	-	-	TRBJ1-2	TGTGCCAGCTTCCAACCAGCCTATGGCTACACCTTC	CASFQPAYGYTF
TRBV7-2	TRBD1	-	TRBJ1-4	TGTGCCAGCAGCTCGACAGGGTATAATGAAAAACTGTTTTTT	CASSSTGYNEKLFF